This is a list of T cell receptor beta chains from one sample in a study of cytomegalovirus exposure and HLA in healthy donors. Measured with immunoSEQ multiplex PCR; TCRdb has only the in-frame clones, and not every one. Here the sample spans 100,000 or so clones, 74% being singletons. Sequencing was carried out using PBMCs. The receptors here all came from a human donor in good health. The CDR3 runs from the conserved cysteine through the conserved F or W. A D gene is named only where the DNA matches it firmly. Size values are once, few and many counts, or a class for expanded clones, and some rows have none.

d_gene,v_gene,abundance,j_gene,CDR3nt,CDR3aa
-,TRBV4-1,-,TRBJ1-3,TGCGCCAGCAGCCTGACGGGGGAACCTGGAAACACCATATATTTT,CASSLTGEPGNTIYF
-,TRBV30,-,TRBJ2-1,TGTGCCTGGAGTTTTGGGGGCGCTGAGAAGTTCTTC,CAWSFGGAEKFF
TRBD1,TRBV5-4,few,TRBJ1-4,TGTGCCAGCAGCCCAGGACAGGGTGTGGAAAAACTGTTTTTT,CASSPGQGVEKLFF
TRBD2,TRBV5-4,-,TRBJ2-7,TGTGCCAGCAGCGTTCGCCTAGCGGGATCGTACGAGCAGTACTTC,CASSVRLAGSYEQYF
TRBD2,TRBV23-1,-,TRBJ2-5,TGCGCCAGCATAAACTTAGCGGGGGGCAGGGAGACCCAGTACTTC,CASINLAGGRETQYF
-,TRBV7-9,once,TRBJ2-1,TGTGCCAGCAGCTTAGCCGGGATACTCTACAATGAGCAGTTCTTC,CASSLAGILYNEQFF
TRBD1,TRBV5-4,-,TRBJ1-2,TGTGCCAGCAGCGGGACGTGGACAGGGAAGGGAGGCTACACCTTC,CASSGTWTGKGGYTF
TRBD1,TRBV28,-,TRBJ2-7,TGTGCCAGCAGGGACAGGTTTTCCTACGAGCAGTACTTC,CASRDRFSYEQYF
-,TRBV9,-,TRBJ2-1,TGTGCCAGCAGCGTAGCTGCGGGGAGGAATACTGAGCAGTTCTTC,CASSVAAGRNTEQFF
TRBD2,TRBV11-2,few,TRBJ2-1,TGTGCTACAGCTGCCCTAGCGGGGGTGGGGGAGCAGTTCTTC,CATAALAGVGEQFF
TRBD2,TRBV7-9,-,TRBJ2-5,TGTGCCAGCAGCCCCCTGAACATAGCGGGAACGAGACAAGAGACCCAGTACTTC,CASSPLNIAGTRQETQYF
-,TRBV7-2,-,TRBJ2-3,TGTGCCAGCAGCTTATTAGCTCCAGTCCTCACAGATACGCAGTATTTT,CASSLLAPVLTDTQYF
-,TRBV6-5,-,TRBJ1-1,TGTGCCAGCAGTTACGAAGGGGACACTGAAGCTTTCTTT,CASSYEGDTEAFF
TRBD2,TRBV5-1,once,TRBJ2-3,TGCGCCAGCGGCCGGACTAGTGCTGGGGCCACAGATACGCAGTATTTT,CASGRTSAGATDTQYF
TRBD1,TRBV5-1,-,TRBJ2-7,TGCGCCAGCAGTAAGGACAGGGAAGGTCACGAGCAGTACTTC,CASSKDREGHEQYF
TRBD2,TRBV11-2,-,TRBJ2-7,TGTGCCAGCAGCACCCTAGTGGGCGGGGGGAGCTCCTACGAGCAGTACTTC,CASSTLVGGGSSYEQYF
-,TRBV6-5,few,TRBJ2-7,TGTGCCAGCAGTTACTCGGGGGCACTATCCTACGAGCAGTACTTC,CASSYSGALSYEQYF
TRBD2,TRBV5-1,-,TRBJ2-1,TGCGCCAGCAGCTCCGGACTAGCGCTTGGAAATGAGCAGTTCTTC,CASSSGLALGNEQFF
TRBD1,TRBV28,few,TRBJ1-5,TGTGCCAGCAGTCCTGGGAGAGGGACAGGGGGAAATCAGCCCCAGCATTTT,CASSPGRGTGGNQPQHF